The T cell receptor (beta chain) described here comes from a study of T cell clonotyping in hematopoietic cell transplantation. V was clipped by 11 bases and J by 1 base, with 14 bases between them. This CDR3 has 13 residues. Looked up from germline, CDR1 is SNHLY and CDR2 is FYNNEI. Sequencing was performed with immunoSEQ multiplex PCR; in TCRdb, only in-frame clones are kept and a portion is missing. The sample lists 13,000 or so clones, approximately 67% seen once, with 14% to 15% in the top ten. Findings of the study overall: Recipient TCR diversity dropped after transplant; expanded clonotypes rose from day 30 to 180.

The sample holds a few counts of this clone. The antigen remains unidentified. The sequence derives from a male patient between 55 and 70 years old who had an allogeneic stem cell transplant from an unrelated donor, so the T cells may come from the graft donor. Some clones in this sample may be carry-over from other donors' samples. This specimen consisted of peripheral blood mononuclear cells, obtained 180 days after allogeneic stem cell transplant. V and J are TRBV2 and TRBJ1-2; TRBD1 might be the D (6 bases). The CDR3 reads CAGRGQVNYGYTF. The CDR3 DNA follows: TGTGCCGGGCGGGGGCAGGTTAACTATGGCTACACCTTC.